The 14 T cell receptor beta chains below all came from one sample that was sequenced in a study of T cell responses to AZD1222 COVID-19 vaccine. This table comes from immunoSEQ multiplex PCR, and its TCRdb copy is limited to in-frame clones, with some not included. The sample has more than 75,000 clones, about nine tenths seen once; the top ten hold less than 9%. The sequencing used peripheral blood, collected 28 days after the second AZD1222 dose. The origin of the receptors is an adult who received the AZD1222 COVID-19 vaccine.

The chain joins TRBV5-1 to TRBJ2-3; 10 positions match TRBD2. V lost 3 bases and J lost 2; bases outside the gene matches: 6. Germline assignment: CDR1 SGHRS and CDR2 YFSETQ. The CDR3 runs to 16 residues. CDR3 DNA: TGCGCCAGCAGCTGGTGGACTAGCGGATCCACAGATACGCAGTATTTT. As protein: CASSWWTSGSTDTQYF.

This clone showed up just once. The CDR3 is CASRRQGDGYTF. The CDR3 region has the DNA TGTGCCAGCAGGCGACAGGGGGATGGCTACACCTTC. The chain has TRBV7-2 and TRBJ1-2; TRBD1 matches at 9 bases. The junction had 2 bases not matched to a gene; V was cut back by 6 bases and J by 6 bases. Germline CDR1 is SGHTA and CDR2 is FQGNSA. CDR3 length: 12 amino acids.

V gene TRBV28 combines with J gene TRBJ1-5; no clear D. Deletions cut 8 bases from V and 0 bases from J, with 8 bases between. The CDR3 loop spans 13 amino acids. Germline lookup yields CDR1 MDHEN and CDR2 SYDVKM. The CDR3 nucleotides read TGTGCCAGCTCCTTTGATAGCAATCAGCCCCAGCATTTT. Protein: CASSFDSNQPQHF. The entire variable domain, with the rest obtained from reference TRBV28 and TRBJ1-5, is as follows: DVKVTQSSRYLVKRTGEKVFLECVQDMDHENMFWYRQDPGLGLRLIYFSYDVKMKEKGDIPEGYSVSREKKERFSLILESASTNQTSMYLCASSFDSNQPQHFGDGTRLSIL.

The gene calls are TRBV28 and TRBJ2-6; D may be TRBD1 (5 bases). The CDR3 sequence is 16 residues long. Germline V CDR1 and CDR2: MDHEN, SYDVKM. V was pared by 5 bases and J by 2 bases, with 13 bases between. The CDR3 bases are TGTGCCAGCAGTGTGAGCAGGGTACCTGGGGCCAACGTCCTGACTTTC. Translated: CASSVSRVPGANVLTF. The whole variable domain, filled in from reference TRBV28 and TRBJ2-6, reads DVKVTQSSRYLVKRTGEKVFLECVQDMDHENMFWYRQDPGLGLRLIYFSYDVKMKEKGDIPEGYSVSREKKERFSLILESASTNQTSMYLCASSVSRVPGANVLTFGAGSRLTVL.

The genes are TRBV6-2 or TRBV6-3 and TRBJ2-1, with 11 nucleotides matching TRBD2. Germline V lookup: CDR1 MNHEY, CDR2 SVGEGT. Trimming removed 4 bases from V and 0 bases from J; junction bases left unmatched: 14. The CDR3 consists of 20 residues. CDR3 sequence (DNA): TGTGCCAGCAGTTCCCCCGGAGCTAGCGGGAGGCACCACTCCTACAATGAGCAGTTCTTC. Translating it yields CASSSPGASGRHHSYNEQFF.

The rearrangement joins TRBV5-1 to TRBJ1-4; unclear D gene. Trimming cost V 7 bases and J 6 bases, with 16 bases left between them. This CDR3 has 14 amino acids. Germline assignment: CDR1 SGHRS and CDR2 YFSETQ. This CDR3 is CASRRGNFDEKLFF. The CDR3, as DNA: TGCGCCAGCCGACGAGGGAATTTCGATGAAAAACTGTTTTTT.

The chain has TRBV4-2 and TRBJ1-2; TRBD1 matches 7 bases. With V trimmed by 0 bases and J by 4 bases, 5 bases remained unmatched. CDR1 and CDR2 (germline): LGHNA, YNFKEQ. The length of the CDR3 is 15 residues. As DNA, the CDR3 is TGTGCCAGCAGCCAAGATCACAGGGGACCCTATGGCTACACCTTC. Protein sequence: CASSQDHRGPYGYTF.

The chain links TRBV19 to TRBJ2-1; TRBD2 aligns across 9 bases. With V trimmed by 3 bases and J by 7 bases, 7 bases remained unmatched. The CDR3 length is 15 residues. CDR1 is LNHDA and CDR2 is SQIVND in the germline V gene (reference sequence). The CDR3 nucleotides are TGTGCCAGTAGTATTCTTCCTAGCGGGATAAATGAGCAGTTCTTC. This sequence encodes CASSILPSGINEQFF.

CDR3 protein: CASSLTAGNTIYF. The CDR3, as DNA: TGTGCCAGCAGTTTGACAGCTGGAAACACCATATATTTT. The V and J genes are TRBV27 and TRBJ1-3, with a tentative D call TRBD1 (5 bases). V dropped 3 bases and J dropped 2 bases, with 5 bases sitting between them. This CDR3 has 13 residues. Per germline, CDR1 MNHEY and CDR2 SMNVEV (reference sequence).

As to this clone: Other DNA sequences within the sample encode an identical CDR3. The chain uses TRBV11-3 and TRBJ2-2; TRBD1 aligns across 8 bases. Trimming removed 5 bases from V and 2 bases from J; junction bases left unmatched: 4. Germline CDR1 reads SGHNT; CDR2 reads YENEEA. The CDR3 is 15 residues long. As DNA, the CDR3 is TGTGCCAGCAGCCCAGGGGGCGGCAACACCGGGGAGCTGTTTTTT. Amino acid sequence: CASSPGGGNTGELFF. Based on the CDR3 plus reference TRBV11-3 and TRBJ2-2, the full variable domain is EAGVVQSPRYKIIEKKQPVAFWCNPISGHNTLYWYLQNLGQGPELLIRYENEEAVDDSQLPKDRFSAERLKGVDSTLKIQPAELGDSAVYLCASSPGGGNTGELFFGEGSRLTVL.

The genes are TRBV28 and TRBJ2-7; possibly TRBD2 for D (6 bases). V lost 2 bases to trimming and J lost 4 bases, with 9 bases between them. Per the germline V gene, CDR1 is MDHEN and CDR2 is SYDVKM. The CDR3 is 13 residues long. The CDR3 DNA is TGTGCCAGCAGTTTACGGAGGGATTACGAGCAGTACTTC. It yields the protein CASSLRRDYEQYF.

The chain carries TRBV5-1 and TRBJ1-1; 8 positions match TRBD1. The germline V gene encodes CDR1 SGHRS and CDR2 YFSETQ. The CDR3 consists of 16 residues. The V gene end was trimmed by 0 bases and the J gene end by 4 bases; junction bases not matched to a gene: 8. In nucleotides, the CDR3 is TGCGCCAGCAGCTTGGGCAGGGGGCTTGTTATCACTGAAGCTTTCTTT. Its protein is CASSLGRGLVITEAFF.

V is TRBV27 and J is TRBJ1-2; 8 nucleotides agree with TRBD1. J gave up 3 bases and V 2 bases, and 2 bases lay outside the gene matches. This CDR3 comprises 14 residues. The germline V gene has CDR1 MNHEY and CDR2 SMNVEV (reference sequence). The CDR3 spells CASSLAGGHYGYTF. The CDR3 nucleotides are TGTGCCAGCAGTTTAGCAGGGGGCCACTATGGCTACACCTTC.

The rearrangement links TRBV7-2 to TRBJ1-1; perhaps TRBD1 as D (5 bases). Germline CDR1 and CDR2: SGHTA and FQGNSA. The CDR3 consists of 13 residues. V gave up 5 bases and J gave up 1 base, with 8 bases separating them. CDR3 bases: TGTGCCAGCAGCCTACAGGAGAACACTGAAGCTTTCTTT. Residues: CASSLQENTEAFF.